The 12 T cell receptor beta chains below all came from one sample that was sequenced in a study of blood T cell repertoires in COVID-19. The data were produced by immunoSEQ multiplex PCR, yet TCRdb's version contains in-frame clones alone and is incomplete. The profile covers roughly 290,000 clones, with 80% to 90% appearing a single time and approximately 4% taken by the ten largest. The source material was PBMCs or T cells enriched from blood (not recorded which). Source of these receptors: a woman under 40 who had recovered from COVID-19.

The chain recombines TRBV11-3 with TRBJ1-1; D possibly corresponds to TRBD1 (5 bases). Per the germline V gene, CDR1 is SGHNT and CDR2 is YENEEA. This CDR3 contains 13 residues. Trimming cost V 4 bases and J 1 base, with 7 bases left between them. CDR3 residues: CASSSRANTEAFF. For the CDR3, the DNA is TGTGCCAGCAGCTCCAGGGCGAACACTGAAGCTTTCTTT.

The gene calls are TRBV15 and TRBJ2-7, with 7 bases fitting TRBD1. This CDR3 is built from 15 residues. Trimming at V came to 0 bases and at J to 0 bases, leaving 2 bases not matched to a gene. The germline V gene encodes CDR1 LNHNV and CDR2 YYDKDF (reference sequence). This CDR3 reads CATSREDRSSYEQYF. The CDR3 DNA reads TGTGCCACCAGCAGAGAGGACAGGAGCTCCTACGAGCAGTACTTC.

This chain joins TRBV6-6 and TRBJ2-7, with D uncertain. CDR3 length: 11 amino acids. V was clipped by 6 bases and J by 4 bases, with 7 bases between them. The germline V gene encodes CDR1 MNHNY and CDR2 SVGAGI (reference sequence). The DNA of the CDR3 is TGTGCCAGCAGCCAGACATACGAGCAGTACTTC. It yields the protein CASSQTYEQYF.

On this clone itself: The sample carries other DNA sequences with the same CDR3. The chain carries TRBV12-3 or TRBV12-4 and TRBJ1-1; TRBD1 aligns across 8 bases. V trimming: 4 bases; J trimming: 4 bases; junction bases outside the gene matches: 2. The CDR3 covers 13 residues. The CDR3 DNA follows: TGTGCCAGCAGTTCGACAGGGGTCACTGAAGCTTTCTTT. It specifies CASSSTGVTEAFF.

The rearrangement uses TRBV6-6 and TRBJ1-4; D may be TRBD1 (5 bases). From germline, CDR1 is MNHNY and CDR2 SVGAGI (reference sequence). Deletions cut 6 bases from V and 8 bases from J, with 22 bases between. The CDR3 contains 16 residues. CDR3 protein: CASRSPGRGEGEKLFF. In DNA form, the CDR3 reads TGTGCCAGCAGATCCCCCGGGCGGGGTGAGGGGGAAAAACTGTTTTTT.

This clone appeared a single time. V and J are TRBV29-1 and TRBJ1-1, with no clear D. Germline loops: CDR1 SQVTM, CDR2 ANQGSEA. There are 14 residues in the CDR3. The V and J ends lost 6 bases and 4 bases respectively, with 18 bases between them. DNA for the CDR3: TGCAGCGTGATGACCCCTACGGAGTTCACTGAAGCTTTCTTT. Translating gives CSVMTPTEFTEAFF.

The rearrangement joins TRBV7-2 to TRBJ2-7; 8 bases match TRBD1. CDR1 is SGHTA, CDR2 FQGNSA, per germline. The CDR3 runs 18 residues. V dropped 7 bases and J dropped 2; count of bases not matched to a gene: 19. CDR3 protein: CASTRIAGTGTVTYEQYF. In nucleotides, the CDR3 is TGTGCCAGCACCAGAATAGCCGGGACAGGAACCGTCACCTACGAGCAGTACTTC.

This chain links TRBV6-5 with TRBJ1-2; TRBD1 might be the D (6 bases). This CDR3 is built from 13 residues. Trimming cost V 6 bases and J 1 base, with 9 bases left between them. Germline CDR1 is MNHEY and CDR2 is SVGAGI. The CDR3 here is CASRAGVNYGYTF. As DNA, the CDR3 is TGTGCCAGCAGGGCAGGGGTTAACTATGGCTACACCTTC.

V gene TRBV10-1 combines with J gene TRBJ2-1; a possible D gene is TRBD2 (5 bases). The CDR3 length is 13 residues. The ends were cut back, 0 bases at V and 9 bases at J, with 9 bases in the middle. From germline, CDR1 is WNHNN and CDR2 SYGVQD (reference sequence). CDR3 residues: CASSESTGIEQFF. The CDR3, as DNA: TGCGCCAGCAGTGAGTCGACGGGGATTGAGCAGTTCTTC.

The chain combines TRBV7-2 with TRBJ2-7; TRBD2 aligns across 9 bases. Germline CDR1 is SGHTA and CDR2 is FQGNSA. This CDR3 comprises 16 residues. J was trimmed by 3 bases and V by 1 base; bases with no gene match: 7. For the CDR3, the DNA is TGTGCCAGCAGCTTAGACGGGCGGGGGGGCTACTACGAGCAGTACTTC. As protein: CASSLDGRGGYYEQYF.

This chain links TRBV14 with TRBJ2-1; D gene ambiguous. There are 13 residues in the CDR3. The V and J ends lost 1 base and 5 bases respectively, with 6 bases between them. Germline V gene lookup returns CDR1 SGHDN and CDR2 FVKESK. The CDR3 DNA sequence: TGTGCCAGCAGCCAAGGGCGGAACAATGAGCAGTTCTTC. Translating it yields CASSQGRNNEQFF.

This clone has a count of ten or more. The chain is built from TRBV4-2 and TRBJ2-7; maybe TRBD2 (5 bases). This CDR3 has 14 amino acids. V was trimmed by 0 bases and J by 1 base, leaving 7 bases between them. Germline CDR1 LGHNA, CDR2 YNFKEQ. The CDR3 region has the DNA TGTGCCAGCAGCCAAGATGACTATTCCTACGAGCAGTACTTC. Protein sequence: CASSQDDYSYEQYF.